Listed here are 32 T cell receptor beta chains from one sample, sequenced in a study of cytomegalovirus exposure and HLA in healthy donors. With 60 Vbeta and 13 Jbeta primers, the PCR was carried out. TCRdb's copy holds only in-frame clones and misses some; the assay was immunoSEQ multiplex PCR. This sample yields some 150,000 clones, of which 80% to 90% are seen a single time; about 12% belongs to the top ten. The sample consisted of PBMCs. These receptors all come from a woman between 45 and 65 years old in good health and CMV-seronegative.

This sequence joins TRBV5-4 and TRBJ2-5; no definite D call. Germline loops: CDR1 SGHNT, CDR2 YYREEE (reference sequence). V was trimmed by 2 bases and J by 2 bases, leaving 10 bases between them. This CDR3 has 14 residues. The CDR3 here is CASSFLTNQETQYF. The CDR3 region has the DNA TGTGCCAGCAGCTTTCTTACTAATCAAGAGACCCAGTACTTC.

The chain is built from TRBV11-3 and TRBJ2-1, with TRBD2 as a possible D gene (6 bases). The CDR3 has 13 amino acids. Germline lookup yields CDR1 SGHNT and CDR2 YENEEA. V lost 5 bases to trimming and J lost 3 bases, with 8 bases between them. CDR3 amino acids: CASSPGLYNEQFF. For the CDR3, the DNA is TGTGCCAGCAGCCCGGGACTCTACAATGAGCAGTTCTTC.

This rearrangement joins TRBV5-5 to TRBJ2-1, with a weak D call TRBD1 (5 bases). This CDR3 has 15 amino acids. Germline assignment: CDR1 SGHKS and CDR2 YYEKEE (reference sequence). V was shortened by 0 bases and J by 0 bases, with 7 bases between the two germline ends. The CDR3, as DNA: TGTGCCAGCAGCTTGGAGGACATCTCCTACAATGAGCAGTTCTTC. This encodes CASSLEDISYNEQFF.

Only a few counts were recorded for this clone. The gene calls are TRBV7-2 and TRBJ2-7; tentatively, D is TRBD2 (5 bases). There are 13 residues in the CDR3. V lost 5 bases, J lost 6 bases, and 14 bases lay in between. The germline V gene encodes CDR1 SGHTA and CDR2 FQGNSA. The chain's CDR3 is CASSLLREGEQYF. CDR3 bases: TGTGCCAGCAGCCTCCTGAGGGAAGGCGAGCAGTACTTC.

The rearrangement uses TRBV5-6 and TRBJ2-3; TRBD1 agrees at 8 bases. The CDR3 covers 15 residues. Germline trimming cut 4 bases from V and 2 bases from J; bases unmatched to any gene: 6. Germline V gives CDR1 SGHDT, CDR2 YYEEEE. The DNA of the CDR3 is TGTGCCAGCAGCCTAACAGGGGGATCCACAGATACGCAGTATTTT. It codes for CASSLTGGSTDTQYF.

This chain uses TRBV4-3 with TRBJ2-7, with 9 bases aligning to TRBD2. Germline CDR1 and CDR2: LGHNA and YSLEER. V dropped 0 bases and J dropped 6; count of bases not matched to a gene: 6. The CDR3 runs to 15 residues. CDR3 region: CASSQDNSGGFEQYF. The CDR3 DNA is TGCGCCAGCAGCCAAGATAATAGCGGGGGTTTCGAGCAGTACTTC.

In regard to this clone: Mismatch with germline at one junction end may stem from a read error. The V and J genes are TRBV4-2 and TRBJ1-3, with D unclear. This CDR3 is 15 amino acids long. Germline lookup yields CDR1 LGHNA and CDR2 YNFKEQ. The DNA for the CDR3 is TGTGCCGGCAGCCAAGATCTAGGTTCTGGAAACACCATATATTTT. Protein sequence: CAGSQDLGSGNTIYF.

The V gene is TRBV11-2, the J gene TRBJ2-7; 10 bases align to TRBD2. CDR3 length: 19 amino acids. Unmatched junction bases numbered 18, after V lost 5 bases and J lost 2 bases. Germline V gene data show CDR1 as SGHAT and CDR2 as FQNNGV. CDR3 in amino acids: CASSLLGGVAGGRPYEQYF. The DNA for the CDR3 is TGTGCCAGCAGCCTATTGGGCGGGGTAGCGGGAGGACGCCCCTACGAGCAGTACTTC. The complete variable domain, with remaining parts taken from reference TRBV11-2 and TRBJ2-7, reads EAGVAQSPRYKIIEKRQSVAFWCNPISGHATLYWYQQILGQGPKLLIQFQNNGVVDDSQLPKDRFSAERLKGVDSTLKIQPAKLEDSAVYLCASSLLGGVAGGRPYEQYFGPGTRLTVT.

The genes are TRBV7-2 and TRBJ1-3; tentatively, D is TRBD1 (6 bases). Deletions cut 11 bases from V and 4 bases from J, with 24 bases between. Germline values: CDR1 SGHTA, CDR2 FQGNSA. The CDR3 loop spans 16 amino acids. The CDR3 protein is CASTRGGGSRGNTIYF. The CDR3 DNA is TGTGCCTCGACTCGGGGAGGGGGAAGTAGGGGAAACACCATATATTTT.

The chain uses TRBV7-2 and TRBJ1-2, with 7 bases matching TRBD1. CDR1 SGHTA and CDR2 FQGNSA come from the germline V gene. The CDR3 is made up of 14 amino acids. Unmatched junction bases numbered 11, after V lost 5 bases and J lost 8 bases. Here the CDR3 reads CASSRATGSDGYTF. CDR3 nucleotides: TGTGCCAGCAGCCGAGCGACAGGGTCCGACGGCTACACCTTC.

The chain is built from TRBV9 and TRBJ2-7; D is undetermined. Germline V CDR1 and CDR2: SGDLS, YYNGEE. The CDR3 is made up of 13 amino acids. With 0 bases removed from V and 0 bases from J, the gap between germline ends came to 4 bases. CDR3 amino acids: CASSVDSSYEQYF. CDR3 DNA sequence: TGTGCCAGCAGCGTAGACAGCTCCTACGAGCAGTACTTC.

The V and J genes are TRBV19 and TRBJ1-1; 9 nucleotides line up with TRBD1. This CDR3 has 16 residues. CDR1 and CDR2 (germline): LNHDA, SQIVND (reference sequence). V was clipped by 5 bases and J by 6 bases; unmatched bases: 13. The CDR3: CASSRMDRGRSPEAFF. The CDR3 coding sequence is TGTGCCAGTAGTCGAATGGACAGGGGAAGGAGTCCTGAAGCTTTCTTT.

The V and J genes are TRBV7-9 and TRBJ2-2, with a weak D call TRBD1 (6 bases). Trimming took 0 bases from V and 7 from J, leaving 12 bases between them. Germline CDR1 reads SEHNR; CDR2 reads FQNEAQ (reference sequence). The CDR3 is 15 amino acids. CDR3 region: CASSLATGSRGELFF. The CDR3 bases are TGTGCCAGCAGCTTAGCGACAGGCAGTCGCGGGGAGCTGTTTTTT.

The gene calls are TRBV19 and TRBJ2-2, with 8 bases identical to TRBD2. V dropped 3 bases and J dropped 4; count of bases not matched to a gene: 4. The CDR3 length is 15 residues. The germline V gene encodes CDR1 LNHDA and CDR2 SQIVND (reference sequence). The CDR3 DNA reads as TGTGCCAGTAGTATTTTACGGGGGGGCACCGGGGAGCTGTTTTTT. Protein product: CASSILRGGTGELFF.

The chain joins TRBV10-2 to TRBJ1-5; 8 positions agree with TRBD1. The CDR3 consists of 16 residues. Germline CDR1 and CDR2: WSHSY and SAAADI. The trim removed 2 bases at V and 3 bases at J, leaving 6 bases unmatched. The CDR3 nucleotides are TGCGCCAGCAGTGAGCGACAGGGGAAGGACAATCAGCCCCAGCATTTT. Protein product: CASSERQGKDNQPQHF.

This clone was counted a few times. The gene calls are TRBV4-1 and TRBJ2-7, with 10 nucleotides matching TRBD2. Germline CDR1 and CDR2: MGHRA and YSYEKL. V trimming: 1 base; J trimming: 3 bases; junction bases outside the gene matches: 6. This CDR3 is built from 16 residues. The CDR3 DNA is TGCGCCAGCAGCCAAGTCACTAGCGGGAACTACTACGAGCAGTACTTC. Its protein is CASSQVTSGNYYEQYF.

DNA of the CDR3: TGTGCCAGCAGTTTTCGGGGCGGGGAGCTGTTTTTT. Encoded protein: CASSFRGGELFF. V and J are TRBV27 and TRBJ2-2; TRBD2 might be the D (5 bases). CDR3 length equals 12 residues. The V end lost 3 bases, the J end lost 7 bases, and 6 bases lay between the germline ends. CDR1 is MNHEY, CDR2 SMNVEV, per germline (reference sequence).

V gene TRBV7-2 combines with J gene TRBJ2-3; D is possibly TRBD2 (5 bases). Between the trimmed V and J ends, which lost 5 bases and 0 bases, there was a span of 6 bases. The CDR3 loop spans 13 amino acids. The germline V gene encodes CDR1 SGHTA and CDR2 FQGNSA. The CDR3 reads CASSRLSTDTQYF. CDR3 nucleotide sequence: TGTGCCAGCAGCCGACTAAGCACAGATACGCAGTATTTT.

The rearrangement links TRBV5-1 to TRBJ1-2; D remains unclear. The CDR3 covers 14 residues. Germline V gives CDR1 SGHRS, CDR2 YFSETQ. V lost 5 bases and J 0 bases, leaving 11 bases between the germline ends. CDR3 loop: CASRSTGTNYGYTF. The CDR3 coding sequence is TGCGCCAGCAGGTCTACCGGGACTAACTATGGCTACACCTTC.

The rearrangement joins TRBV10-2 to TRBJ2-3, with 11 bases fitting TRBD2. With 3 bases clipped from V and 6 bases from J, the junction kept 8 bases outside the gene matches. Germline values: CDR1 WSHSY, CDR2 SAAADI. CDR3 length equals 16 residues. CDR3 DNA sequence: TGCGCCAGCAGTGACCCGACTAGCGGGGAGGAGGATACGCAGTATTTT. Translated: CASSDPTSGEEDTQYF.

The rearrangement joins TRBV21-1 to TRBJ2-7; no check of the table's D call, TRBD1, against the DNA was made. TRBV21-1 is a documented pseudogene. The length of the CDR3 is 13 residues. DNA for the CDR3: TGTGCCAGCATCGACAGGGTGCCCTACGAGCAGTACTTC. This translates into CASIDRVPYEQYF.

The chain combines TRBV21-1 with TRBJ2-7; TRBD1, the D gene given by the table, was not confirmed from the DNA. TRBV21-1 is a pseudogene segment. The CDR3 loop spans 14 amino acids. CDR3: CASSSGEPLYEQYF. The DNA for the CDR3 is TGTGCCAGCAGCTCAGGGGAACCCCTCTACGAGCAGTACTTC.

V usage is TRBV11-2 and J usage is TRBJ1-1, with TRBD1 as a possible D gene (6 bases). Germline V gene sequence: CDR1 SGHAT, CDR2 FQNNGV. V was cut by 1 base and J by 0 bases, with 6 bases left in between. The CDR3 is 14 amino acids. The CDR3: CASSLGTVNTEAFF. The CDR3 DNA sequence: TGTGCCAGCAGCTTAGGGACAGTGAACACTGAAGCTTTCTTT.

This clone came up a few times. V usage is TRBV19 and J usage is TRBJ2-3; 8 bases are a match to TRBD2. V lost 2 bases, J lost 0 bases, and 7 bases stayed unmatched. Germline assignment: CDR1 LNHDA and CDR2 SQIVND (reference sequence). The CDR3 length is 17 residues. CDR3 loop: CASSISRLATSTDTQYF. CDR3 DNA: TGTGCCAGTAGTATAAGTCGACTAGCGACTAGCACAGATACGCAGTATTTT.

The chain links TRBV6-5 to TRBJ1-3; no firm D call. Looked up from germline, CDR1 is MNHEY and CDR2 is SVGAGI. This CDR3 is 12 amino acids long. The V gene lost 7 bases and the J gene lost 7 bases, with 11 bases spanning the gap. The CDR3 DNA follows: TGTGCCAGCACCGGTCGTAGTAACACCATATATTTT. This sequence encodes CASTGRSNTIYF.

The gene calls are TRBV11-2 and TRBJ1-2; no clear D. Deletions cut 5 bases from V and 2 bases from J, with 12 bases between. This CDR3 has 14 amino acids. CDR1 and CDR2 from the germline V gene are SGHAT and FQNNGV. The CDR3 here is CASSIASGNYGYTF. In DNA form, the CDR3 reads TGTGCCAGCAGCATAGCTTCGGGGAACTATGGCTACACCTTC.

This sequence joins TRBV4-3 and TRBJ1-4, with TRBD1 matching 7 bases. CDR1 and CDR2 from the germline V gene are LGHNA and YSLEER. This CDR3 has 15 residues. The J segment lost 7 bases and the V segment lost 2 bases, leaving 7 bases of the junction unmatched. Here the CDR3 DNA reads TGCGCCAGCAGCCAAAACAGGGGTTCGGCTGAAAAACTGTTTTTT. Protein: CASSQNRGSAEKLFF.

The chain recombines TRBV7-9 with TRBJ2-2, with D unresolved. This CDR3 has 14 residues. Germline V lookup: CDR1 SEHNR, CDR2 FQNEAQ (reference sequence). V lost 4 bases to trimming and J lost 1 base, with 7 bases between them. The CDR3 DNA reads TGTGCCAGCAGCTCCACGGTGAACACCGGGGAGCTGTTTTTT. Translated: CASSSTVNTGELFF.

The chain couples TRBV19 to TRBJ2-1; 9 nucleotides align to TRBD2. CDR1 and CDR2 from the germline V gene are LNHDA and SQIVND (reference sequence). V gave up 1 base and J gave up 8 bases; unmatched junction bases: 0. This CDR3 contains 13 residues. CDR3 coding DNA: TGTGCCAGTAGTATAGTAGCGGGGGATGAGCAGTTCTTC. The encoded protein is CASSIVAGDEQFF. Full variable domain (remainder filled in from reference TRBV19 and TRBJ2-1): DGGITQSPKYLFRKEGQNVTLSCEQNLNHDAMYWYRQDPGQGLRLIYYSQIVNDFQKGDIAEGYSVSREKKESFPLTVTSAQKNPTAFYLCASSIVAGDEQFFGPGTRLTVL.

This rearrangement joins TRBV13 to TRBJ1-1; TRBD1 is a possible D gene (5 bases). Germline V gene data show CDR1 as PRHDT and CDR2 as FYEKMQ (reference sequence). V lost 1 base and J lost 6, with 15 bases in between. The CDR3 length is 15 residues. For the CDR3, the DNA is TGTGCCAGCAGCTTAGATCGGGGGGTCGGATCTGAAGCTTTCTTT. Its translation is CASSLDRGVGSEAFF.

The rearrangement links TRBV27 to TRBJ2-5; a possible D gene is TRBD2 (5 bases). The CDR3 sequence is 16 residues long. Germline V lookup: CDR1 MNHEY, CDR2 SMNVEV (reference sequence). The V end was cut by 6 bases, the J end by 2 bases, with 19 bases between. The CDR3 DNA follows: TGTGCCAGCAGCCCCCCTAGGAGCGGCAAGCAAGAGACCCAGTACTTC. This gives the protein CASSPPRSGKQETQYF.

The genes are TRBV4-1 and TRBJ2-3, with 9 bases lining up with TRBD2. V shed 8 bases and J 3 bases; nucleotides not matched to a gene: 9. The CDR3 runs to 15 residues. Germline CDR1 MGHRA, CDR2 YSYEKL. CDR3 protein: CASGRGRGGTDTQYF. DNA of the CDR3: TGCGCCAGCGGCCGGGGGCGGGGGGGGACAGATACGCAGTATTTT.